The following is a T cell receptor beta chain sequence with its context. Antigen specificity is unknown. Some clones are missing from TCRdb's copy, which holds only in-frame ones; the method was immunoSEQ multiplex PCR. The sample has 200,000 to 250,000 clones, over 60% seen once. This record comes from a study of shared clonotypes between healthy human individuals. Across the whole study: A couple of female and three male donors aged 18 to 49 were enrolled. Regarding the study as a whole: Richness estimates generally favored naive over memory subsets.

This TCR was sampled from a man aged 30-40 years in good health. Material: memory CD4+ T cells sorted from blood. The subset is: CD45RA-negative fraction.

The CDR3 spells CASSFRRGHYGYTF. CDR3 in DNA: TGTGCCAGCAGCTTTCGTAGGGGTCACTATGGCTACACCTTC. The chain links TRBV5-4 to TRBJ1-2, with D possibly TRBD1 on 5 matching bases. Germline assignment: CDR1 SGHNT and CDR2 YYREEE (reference sequence). The CDR3 loop spans 14 amino acids. The ends were cut back, 2 bases at V and 3 bases at J, with 11 bases in the middle.